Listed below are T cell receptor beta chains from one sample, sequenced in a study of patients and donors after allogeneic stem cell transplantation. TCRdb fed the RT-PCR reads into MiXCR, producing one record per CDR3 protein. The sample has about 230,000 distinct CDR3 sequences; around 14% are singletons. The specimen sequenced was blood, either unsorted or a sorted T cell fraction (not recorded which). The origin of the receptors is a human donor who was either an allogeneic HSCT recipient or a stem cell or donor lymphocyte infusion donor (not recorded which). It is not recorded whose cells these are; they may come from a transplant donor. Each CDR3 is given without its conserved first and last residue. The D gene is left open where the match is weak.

CDR3: ASRPDIAQGETQY
V: TRBV6-1
J: TRBJ2-5
D: .

CDR3: ASSLSDRLISYNEQF
V: TRBV11-3
J: TRBJ2-1
D: .

CDR3: ASRLGSNQPQH
V: TRBV6-2/TRBV6-3
J: TRBJ1-5
D: .

CDR3: ASRAGAGITDTQY
V: TRBV5-1
J: TRBJ2-3
D: .

CDR3: SATPRGTEAF
V: TRBV20-1
J: TRBJ1-1
D: .

CDR3: ASNTGGATDTQY
V: TRBV19
J: TRBJ2-3
D: TRBD1

CDR3: ASSFRSALSNTEAF
V: TRBV11-2
J: TRBJ1-1
D: .

CDR3: ASSPRQTQETQY
V: TRBV3-1
J: TRBJ2-5
D: .

CDR3: ASSEGGAVSPQYSNQPQH
V: TRBV2
J: TRBJ1-5
D: .

CDR3: ATSDPGLNEQF
V: TRBV24-1
J: TRBJ2-1
D: .

CDR3: ASSVSTAVVVGTGELF
V: TRBV9
J: TRBJ2-2
D: .

CDR3: AIRTGGDLNTEAF
V: TRBV10-3
J: TRBJ1-1
D: TRBD1

CDR3: ASSTKRGSGKLF
V: TRBV3-1
J: TRBJ1-4
D: .

CDR3: ASSPQTSRSQPQH
V: TRBV18
J: TRBJ1-5
D: .

CDR3: ASGLVRISGTKPYNEQF
V: TRBV12-5
J: TRBJ2-1
D: TRBD2

CDR3: ASSFKAGITEAF
V: TRBV12-3/TRBV12-4
J: TRBJ1-1
D: .

CDR3: ASSELQGSHRKF
V: TRBV6-1
J: TRBJ2-1
D: .

CDR3: ASSFGPSGETQY
V: TRBV7-3
J: TRBJ2-5
D: .

CDR3: AISEEWSRDQPQH
V: TRBV10-3
J: TRBJ1-5
D: .

CDR3: ASSQGVYEQY
V: TRBV2
J: TRBJ2-7
D: .

CDR3: ASSISGPTGELF
V: TRBV11-3
J: TRBJ2-2
D: .

CDR3: ASSQDRYFSYEQY
V: TRBV4-2
J: TRBJ2-7
D: .

CDR3: AFNWGRTYEQY
V: TRBV30
J: TRBJ2-7
D: .

CDR3: ASSQGFGYGYT
V: TRBV4-3
J: TRBJ1-2
D: .

CDR3: ASSLPTSGGRKTQY
V: TRBV3-1
J: TRBJ2-5
D: TRBD2

CDR3: ASSPEGRYTDTQY
V: TRBV4-1
J: TRBJ2-3
D: .

CDR3: ASSLFQMGADTQY
V: TRBV27
J: TRBJ2-3
D: .

CDR3: ASWQGTDTQY
V: TRBV6-2/TRBV6-3
J: TRBJ2-3
D: .

CDR3: ASQGQAGANVLT
V: TRBV7-2
J: TRBJ2-6
D: TRBD1

CDR3: ASSLNSGGARETQY
V: TRBV5-6
J: TRBJ2-5
D: TRBD2

CDR3: SAPHSPSYEQY
V: TRBV20-1
J: TRBJ2-7
D: .

CDR3: ASSSSITDTQY
V: TRBV5-1
J: TRBJ2-3
D: .

CDR3: ASSIVPDFVEPQH
V: TRBV19
J: TRBJ1-5
D: .

CDR3: SARVGRNYGYT
V: TRBV20-1
J: TRBJ1-2
D: .

CDR3: ASSTPQGSGELF
V: TRBV19
J: TRBJ2-2
D: .

CDR3: ASSRSPSGTEYTGELF
V: TRBV5-5
J: TRBJ2-2
D: TRBD1

CDR3: AITGGGLDEQF
V: TRBV10-3
J: TRBJ2-1
D: .

CDR3: SARDRGGSTDTQY
V: TRBV20-1
J: TRBJ2-3
D: TRBD2

CDR3: ASSATGSIGTEAF
V: TRBV9
J: TRBJ1-1
D: .

CDR3: ASSLETGAGYT
V: TRBV5-1
J: TRBJ1-2
D: TRBD1

CDR3: SATTGSTGELF
V: TRBV29-1
J: TRBJ2-2
D: TRBD1

CDR3: ASSVTPGTSGSNEQF
V: TRBV9
J: TRBJ2-1
D: TRBD2

CDR3: ASTPRENTEAF
V: TRBV5-1
J: TRBJ1-1
D: .

CDR3: ASSTGFRLAGEWEQY
V: TRBV7-9
J: TRBJ2-7
D: TRBD2

CDR3: SATTGGGSYGYT
V: TRBV20-1
J: TRBJ1-2
D: TRBD1

CDR3: ASRSGTRGRQETQY
V: TRBV6-1
J: TRBJ2-5
D: TRBD2

CDR3: ASSPGPEQY
V: TRBV18
J: TRBJ2-7
D: .

CDR3: ASSTVGAGGETQY
V: TRBV5-1
J: TRBJ2-5
D: .

CDR3: ASSLGVGTGYGEQF
V: TRBV5-1
J: TRBJ2-1
D: .

CDR3: ATSKDLQGSKTQY
V: TRBV15
J: TRBJ2-5
D: .

CDR3: ASSSGGVSYT
V: TRBV25-1
J: TRBJ1-2
D: .

CDR3: ASSFRGSDTQY
V: TRBV5-5
J: TRBJ2-3
D: .

CDR3: ASSLSGGRQGYEQY
V: TRBV7-2
J: TRBJ2-7
D: .

CDR3: SAKGSGPDTQY
V: TRBV20-1
J: TRBJ2-3
D: .

CDR3: ASNRERGELF
V: TRBV2
J: TRBJ2-2
D: .

CDR3: ASSLGGRAGADTQY
V: TRBV7-2
J: TRBJ2-3
D: .